This T cell receptor (beta chain) was sequenced in a study of post-analysis software for immune sequencing data. Background on the study: Patients with relapsing-remitting, secondary progressive and progressive-relapsing multiple sclerosis courses were all represented.

CDR3 length equals 12 residues. Germline V gene lookup returns CDR1 SGDLS and CDR2 YYNGEE. The V end was cut by 0 bases, the J end by 5 bases, with 4 bases between. Study observations and caveats: Comparison with controls showed significantly lower normalized Chao1 diversity in multiple sclerosis patients. A handful of TRBV segments occurring more often in patients than controls included TRBV5-6, TRBV5-1 and TRBV20-1. Those samples that were prepared in the same batch co-clustered strongly by F measure.

Unique-molecular-identifier-tagged TCR beta cDNA libraries were used. Each CDR3 protein is one row after TCRdb ran MiXCR on the PCR reads. The sample comprises a few hundred thousand distinct CDR3 sequences, 30% to 45% of which are singletons, and less than 6% rests with the top ten. In its sample, this clonotype was seen many times. Its antigen is unidentified. Sample: blood. The chain carries TRBV9 and TRBJ2-3, with unresolved D. The sequence was obtained from a girl aged 5 to 17 with multiple sclerosis. CDR3: CASSVVVDTQYF. CDR3 nucleotide sequence: TGTGCCAGCAGCGTAGTAGTAGATACGCAGTATTTT.